The 24 T cell receptor beta chains reported below all come from one sample, sequenced in a study of blood T cell repertoires in COVID-19. Libraries were prepared by immunoSEQ multiplex PCR; TCRdb keeps only in-frame clonotypes and omits some of them. The table shows a few hundred thousand clones, with approximately 84% occurring only once. Sequencing was carried out using peripheral blood. The receptors were gathered from a man in his fifties who had recovered from COVID-19.

This clone has a handful of counts. The rearrangement joins TRBV19 to TRBJ1-1; the D is unclear. This CDR3 has 14 residues. The ends were cut back, 4 bases at V and 1 base at J, with 10 bases in the middle. Looked up from germline, CDR1 is LNHDA and CDR2 is SQIVND (reference sequence). CDR3 amino acids: CASSKPSRNTEAFF. As DNA, the CDR3 is TGTGCCAGTAGTAAGCCTTCGCGGAACACTGAAGCTTTCTTT.

This chain links TRBV9 with TRBJ2-7, with 7 bases aligning to TRBD2. The ends lost 0 bases at V and 5 bases at J; junction bases unmatched: 8. This CDR3 contains 15 residues. Germline V lookup: CDR1 SGDLS, CDR2 YYNGEE. The CDR3 spells CASSVEPGRLDEQYF. In DNA, the CDR3 is TGTGCCAGCAGCGTAGAACCCGGGAGGCTCGACGAGCAGTACTTC.

The V gene is TRBV11-2, the J gene TRBJ2-7; D gene uncertain. V lost 1 base, J lost 3 bases, and 7 bases lay in between. Germline CDR1 and CDR2: SGHAT and FQNNGV. CDR3 length equals 13 residues. CDR3 region: CASSLVLLYEQYF. For the CDR3, the DNA is TGTGCCAGCAGCTTAGTACTTCTCTACGAGCAGTACTTC.

J is TRBJ2-1 and V is TRBV30, with a weak D call TRBD1 (6 bases). V lost 7 bases, J lost 2 bases, and 15 bases lay in between. Germline loops: CDR1 GTSNPN, CDR2 SVGIG (reference sequence). This CDR3 is built from 14 residues. This CDR3 reads CAFQQGFTYNEQFF. CDR3 coding DNA: TGTGCCTTCCAACAGGGTTTCACCTACAATGAGCAGTTCTTC.

This clone was detected only a few times. The chain links TRBV18 to TRBJ2-3, with 8 bases matching TRBD2. The CDR3 length is 16 residues. V shed 3 bases and J 6 bases; nucleotides not matched to a gene: 11. In germline, CDR1 is KGHSH, CDR2 LQKENI. The CDR3 sequence is CASSPTRTSRWDTQYF. CDR3 DNA sequence: TGTGCCAGCTCACCTACCCGGACTAGCAGGTGGGATACGCAGTATTTT.

This clone came up a few times. The chain couples TRBV2 to TRBJ2-7; D may be TRBD2 (6 bases). V shed 7 bases and J shed 0 bases, with 10 bases lying between them. The CDR3 runs to 13 residues. Germline V gives CDR1 SNHLY, CDR2 FYNNEI. CDR3 in DNA: TGTGCCAGCACCGGGGAGGCCTCCTACGAGCAGTACTTC. This gives the protein CASTGEASYEQYF.

This rearrangement joins TRBV5-5 to TRBJ2-4; TRBD1 aligns across 9 bases. CDR1 is SGHKS, CDR2 YYEKEE, per germline (reference sequence). V shed 0 bases and J 6 bases; nucleotides not matched to a gene: 13. The CDR3 covers 18 residues. As DNA, the CDR3 is TGTGCCAGCAGCTTGGCCCCTGTATCTGGACAGGGGAGAAACATTCAGTACTTC. The encoded protein is CASSLAPVSGQGRNIQYF. The entire variable domain, with the rest obtained from reference TRBV5-5 and TRBJ2-4, is as follows: DAGVTQSPTHLIKTRGQQVTLRCSPISGHKSVSWYQQVLGQGPQFIFQYYEKEERGRGNFPDRFSARQFPNYSSELNVNALLLGDSALYLCASSLAPVSGQGRNIQYFGAGTRLSVL.

The chain carries TRBV9 and TRBJ2-3, with 13 bases aligning to TRBD2. J was trimmed by 6 bases and V by 0 bases; bases with no gene match: 7. The CDR3 sequence is 17 residues long. Germline V gene lookup returns CDR1 SGDLS and CDR2 YYNGEE. CDR3 amino acids: CASSVGRRTSGSDTQYF. DNA of the CDR3: TGTGCCAGCAGCGTAGGGCGTAGGACTAGCGGGAGTGATACGCAGTATTTT.

The gene calls are TRBV3-1 (or the pseudogene TRBV3-2) and TRBJ1-6; tentatively, D is TRBD1 (5 bases). The V end was cut by 4 bases, the J end by 8 bases, with 15 bases between. The CDR3 runs 15 residues. Germline V gene sequence: CDR1 LGHDT, CDR2 YNNKEL (reference sequence). The CDR3 DNA follows: TGTGCCAGCAGCCCCCACCGCAGGGATGATTCACCCCTCCACTTT. Its protein product is CASSPHRRDDSPLHF.

The V call is TRBV7-9, the J call TRBJ1-1, with D unclear. Germline loops: CDR1 SEHNR, CDR2 FQNEAQ (reference sequence). This CDR3 contains 15 residues. Trimming cost V 1 base and J 4 bases, with 13 bases left between them. In DNA form, the CDR3 reads TGTGCCAGCAGCTTAGTGATTGGGGAGGGCACTGAAGCTTTCTTT. Translated: CASSLVIGEGTEAFF.

V usage is TRBV4-1 and J usage is TRBJ2-2, with D possibly TRBD1 on 5 matching bases. V was clipped by 2 bases and J by 0 bases, with 10 bases between them. The germline gives CDR1 MGHRA, CDR2 YSYEKL. CDR3 size: 16 residues. CDR3 DNA sequence: TGCGCCAGCAGCCAAAGAGAAGGGGCGAACACCGGGGAGCTGTTTTTT. Protein sequence: CASSQREGANTGELFF.

The CDR3 coding sequence is TGTGCCACCAGTGATTCTTCTAGCTGGCACTCCTACAATGAGCAGTTCTTC. Translated: CATSDSSSWHSYNEQFF. The genes are TRBV24-1 and TRBJ2-1, with a possible D match to TRBD2 (5 bases). The V gene's germline CDR1 is KGHDR and CDR2 SFDVKD. The CDR3 totals 17 residues. V was clipped by 2 bases and J by 0 bases, with 13 bases between them.

This clone was recorded only once. V is TRBV19 and J is TRBJ1-6, with 7 bases matching TRBD1. This CDR3 region has 15 residues. Losses at the gene ends were 5 bases for V and 7 bases for J; bases not matched to a gene: 8. The germline V gene has CDR1 LNHDA and CDR2 SQIVND (reference sequence). The CDR3 protein is CASSVRTGGNSPLHF. The CDR3, as DNA: TGTGCCAGTAGTGTTCGGACAGGTGGCAATTCACCCCTCCACTTT.

The chain combines TRBV28 with TRBJ1-2; 7 bases agree with TRBD1. Germline values: CDR1 MDHEN, CDR2 SYDVKM. V lost 2 bases, J lost 2 bases, and 2 bases stayed unmatched. The CDR3 has 14 residues. In DNA, the CDR3 is TGTGCCAGCAGTTTAAAACAGGGGAACTATGGCTACACCTTC. As protein: CASSLKQGNYGYTF.

This chain joins TRBV10-3 and TRBJ2-7; TRBD2 matches 7 bases. The germline V gene encodes CDR1 ENHRY and CDR2 SYGVKD. This CDR3 has 14 residues. Unmatched junction bases numbered 11, after V lost 11 bases and J lost 1 base. The CDR3 protein is CAVQRSGISYEQYF. Written as DNA, the CDR3 is TGTGCCGTCCAGAGAAGCGGGATTTCCTACGAGCAGTACTTC.

The V and J genes are TRBV10-3 and TRBJ2-3; 9 bases agree with TRBD2. The germline V gene encodes CDR1 ENHRY and CDR2 SYGVKD. The CDR3 totals 16 residues. V lost 4 bases to trimming and J lost 2 bases; unmatched junction nucleotides: 7. CDR3 protein: CAISGTSGLFTDTQYF. Written as DNA, the CDR3 is TGTGCCATCAGTGGAACTAGCGGGCTTTTCACAGATACGCAGTATTTT.

This clone has only one observation. The V call is TRBV28, the J call TRBJ2-4; possibly TRBD2 for D (5 bases). Trimming cost V 5 bases and J 0 bases, with 8 bases left between them. Germline CDR1 reads MDHEN; CDR2 reads SYDVKM. This CDR3 is built from 14 residues. In nucleotides, the CDR3 is TGTGCCAGCAGTCCAGGACTAGCCAAAAACATTCAGTACTTC. Amino acid sequence: CASSPGLAKNIQYF.

CDR3 protein: CATSDPNQPQHF. CDR3 DNA sequence: TGTGCCACCAGTGACCCGAATCAGCCCCAGCATTTT. The rearrangement links TRBV24-1 to TRBJ1-5; the D is unclear. V lost 4 bases, J lost 4 bases, and 4 bases lay in between. CDR3 length equals 12 residues. Germline V gene sequence: CDR1 KGHDR, CDR2 SFDVKD.

This clone was counted only a few times. The gene calls are TRBV28 and TRBJ2-1; D possibly corresponds to TRBD1 (7 bases). Germline loops: CDR1 MDHEN, CDR2 SYDVKM. CDR3 length equals 15 residues. V lost 4 bases to trimming and J lost 3 bases, with 13 bases between them. In DNA, the CDR3 is TGTGCCAGCAGTTCCTACAGGGGAGGCTACAATGAGCAGTTCTTC. It specifies CASSSYRGGYNEQFF.

The sample holds a few counts of this clone. The chain employs TRBV6-5 and TRBJ1-2, with D perhaps matching TRBD1 (5 bases). The V and J ends lost 5 bases and 6 bases respectively, with 16 bases between them. Per germline, CDR1 MNHEY and CDR2 SVGAGI. The CDR3 totals 14 residues. CDR3 sequence reads: CASSRGLTFDGYTF. CDR3 coding DNA: TGTGCCAGCAGTCGGGGGTTGACCTTCGATGGCTACACCTTC.

The rearrangement links TRBV19 to TRBJ1-4, with 7 positions matching TRBD1. The CDR3 sequence is 13 residues long. Germline-derived CDR1 and CDR2 are LNHDA and SQIVND (reference sequence). V was pared by 5 bases and J by 8 bases, with 5 bases of the junction left unmatched. CDR3 loop: CASSSTGEEKLFF. The CDR3 region has the DNA TGTGCCAGTAGTTCCACAGGGGAAGAAAAACTGTTTTTT.

This chain links TRBV19 with TRBJ2-7; D may be TRBD1 (6 bases). In germline, CDR1 is LNHDA, CDR2 SQIVND (reference sequence). Trimming removed 6 bases at V and 1 base at J, with 16 bases between. The length of the CDR3 is 15 residues. In DNA, the CDR3 is TGTGCCAGTAGACGGACAGATACTCTATCCTACGAGCAGTACTTC. The encoded protein is CASRRTDTLSYEQYF.

The chain has TRBV28 and TRBJ2-1; D gene unclear. CDR1 and CDR2 from the germline V gene are MDHEN and SYDVKM. The CDR3 consists of 14 residues. The V gene lost 1 base and the J gene lost 7 bases, with 11 bases spanning the gap. The CDR3 coding sequence is TGTGCCAGCAGTTTATTCAACAGTGGAAATGAGCAGTTCTTC. Its protein is CASSLFNSGNEQFF.

A note on this clone: The same CDR3 also results from other DNA sequences found in this sample. This sequence joins TRBV28 and TRBJ1-5, with TRBD1 identical over 7 bases. Germline-derived CDR1 and CDR2 are MDHEN and SYDVKM. Losses at the gene ends were 6 bases for V and 4 bases for J; bases not matched to a gene: 6. The CDR3 totals 14 residues. CDR3 loop: CASSRQGGNQPQHF. The CDR3 DNA sequence: TGTGCCAGCAGCCGACAGGGCGGGAATCAGCCCCAGCATTTT. The variable domain in full, completed from reference TRBV28 and TRBJ1-5, reads DVKVTQSSRYLVKRTGEKVFLECVQDMDHENMFWYRQDPGLGLRLIYFSYDVKMKEKGDIPEGYSVSREKKERFSLILESASTNQTSMYLCASSRQGGNQPQHFGDGTRLSIL.